The next 14 T cell receptor beta chains were all read from a single sample in a study of T cell changes during pregnancy in multiple sclerosis. Using immunoSEQ multiplex PCR, the repertoire was profiled, and TCRdb retains in-frame clones only, with some absent. The sample shows approximately 70,000 clones, about 91% of them seen only once. The starting material was peripheral blood, obtained in the first trimester of pregnancy. Receptor source: a female donor with multiple sclerosis, enrolled in a pregnancy study.

The chain recombines TRBV19 with TRBJ1-1, with D maybe TRBD1 (6 bases). CDR1 and CDR2 (germline): LNHDA, SQIVND (reference sequence). The CDR3 length is 15 residues. Trimming took off 1 base at V and 7 bases at J, with 16 bases between the two ends. The CDR3 sequence is CASSIVDSPGVEAFF. CDR3 in DNA: TGTGCCAGTAGTATAGTGGACAGTCCCGGCGTTGAAGCTTTCTTT.

The chain combines TRBV5-6 with TRBJ2-1; TRBD2 aligns across 8 bases. In germline, CDR1 is SGHDT, CDR2 YYEEEE. The CDR3 has 16 amino acids. The V segment lost 2 bases and the J segment 3 bases; nucleotides outside the gene matches: 7. The CDR3 DNA reads TGTGCCAGCAGCTTAAGAACTAGCGGAGACTACAATGAGCAGTTCTTC. Translation: CASSLRTSGDYNEQFF.

The chain is built from TRBV10-3 and TRBJ1-2; D is uncertain. The germline V gene encodes CDR1 ENHRY and CDR2 SYGVKD. The CDR3 contains 14 residues. The V gene lost 3 bases and the J gene lost 5 bases, with 13 bases spanning the gap. This CDR3 is CAISDLGRNYGYTF. The CDR3 region has the DNA TGTGCCATCAGTGATTTGGGCAGAAATTATGGCTACACCTTC.

The rearrangement links TRBV7-8 to TRBJ2-1, with 10 positions matching TRBD2. CDR3 length equals 19 residues. Unmatched junction bases numbered 16, after V lost 2 bases and J lost 6 bases. The germline V gene encodes CDR1 SGHVS and CDR2 FQNEAQ. CDR3 in DNA: TGTGCCAGCAGCTTATTTCCTAGCGGGGGCCAGTCCCTCGTCAATGAGCAGTTCTTC. This codes for CASSLFPSGGQSLVNEQFF.

The J gene is TRBJ2-7, the V gene TRBV7-9; 7 bases line up with TRBD1. CDR1 is SEHNR, CDR2 FQNEAQ, per germline (reference sequence). The V segment lost 6 bases and the J segment 2 bases; nucleotides outside the gene matches: 4. This CDR3 contains 13 residues. CDR3 in amino acids: CASSSTGPYEQYF. The CDR3 region has the DNA TGTGCCAGCAGTTCGACAGGGCCCTACGAGCAGTACTTC.

This chain links TRBV19 with TRBJ2-1, with 9 bases identical to TRBD1. Unmatched junction bases numbered 10, after V lost 9 bases and J lost 10 bases. Germline assignment: CDR1 LNHDA and CDR2 SQIVND (reference sequence). CDR3 size: 13 residues. CDR3: CASGTQGAREQFF. The CDR3 nucleotides are TGTGCCAGCGGAACACAGGGGGCTCGCGAGCAGTTCTTC.

The chain carries TRBV6-1 and TRBJ1-5; D gene uncertain. Trimming shortened V by 7 bases and J by 1 base, and 8 bases separated the two germline ends. This CDR3 comprises 13 residues. The germline V gene encodes CDR1 MNHNS and CDR2 SASEGT. The CDR3 DNA reads as TGTGCCAGCACTTTGGAGAGCAATCAGCCCCAGCATTTT. This codes for CASTLESNQPQHF.

This clone has only a few counts. The chain couples TRBV5-8 to TRBJ2-7; D possibly corresponds to TRBD2 (6 bases). CDR1 is SGHTS, CDR2 YDEGEE, per germline. Trimming pared 0 bases from V and 5 bases from J, leaving 12 bases between. This CDR3 spans 14 amino acids. CDR3 nucleotides: TGTGCCAGCAGCTTGGGTCTAGCGTCCCACGAGCAGTACTTC. Protein product: CASSLGLASHEQYF.

This chain connects TRBV7-8 to TRBJ2-5; D perhaps matches TRBD2 (6 bases). The DNA end is a closer match to TRBJ2-7, so the J assignment may be wrong. This CDR3 has 15 amino acids. The germline V gene encodes CDR1 SGHVS and CDR2 FQNEAQ. The CDR3 DNA reads TGTGCCAGCAGCTTAGTGGGGACTTCCTCCTACGAGCAGTACTTC. Amino acid sequence: CASSLVGTSSYEQYF.

CDR3 sequence: CASSSTSGGADTQYF. For the CDR3, the DNA is TGTGCCAGCAGCTCCACTAGCGGGGGCGCAGATACGCAGTATTTT. The chain recombines TRBV7-2 with TRBJ2-3, with 11 positions matching TRBD2. Germline CDR1 and CDR2: SGHTA and FQGNSA. V was pared by 4 bases and J by 4 bases, with 4 bases of the junction left unmatched. CDR3 length: 15 residues.

The gene calls are TRBV9 and TRBJ2-7; the match to TRBD1 covers 7 bases. Looked up from germline, CDR1 is SGDLS and CDR2 is YYNGEE. This CDR3 region has 14 residues. The V and J ends lost 2 bases and 0 bases, in that order; junction bases with no gene match: 2. CDR3 loop: CASSVGTVSYEQYF. CDR3 DNA sequence: TGTGCCAGCAGCGTCGGGACAGTCTCCTACGAGCAGTACTTC.

This clone showed up just once. The rearrangement links TRBV12-5 to TRBJ2-3; the match to TRBD2 covers 11 bases. The V gene's germline CDR1 is LGHNT and CDR2 FRNRAP. The trim removed 6 bases at V and 6 bases at J, leaving 8 bases unmatched. The CDR3 runs 15 residues. The CDR3: CASGLGLAEGDTQYF. In nucleotides, the CDR3 is TGTGCTAGTGGCCTGGGACTAGCGGAGGGGGATACGCAGTATTTT.

The J gene is TRBJ2-6, the V gene TRBV5-1; the D gene is possibly TRBD2 (5 bases). The CDR3 sequence is 17 residues long. Trimming stripped 4 bases from V and 0 bases from J, with 14 bases between. Looked up from germline, CDR1 is SGHRS and CDR2 is YFSETQ. The CDR3 reads CASSPGVASSGANVLTF. The CDR3 DNA reads as TGCGCCAGCAGCCCCGGGGTCGCAAGCTCTGGGGCCAACGTCCTGACTTTC.

Here the CDR3 reads CASSLGQVNYNEQFF. DNA for the CDR3: TGTGCCAGCAGTTTGGGGCAGGTGAACTACAATGAGCAGTTCTTC. V is TRBV27 and J is TRBJ2-1; the D gene is possibly TRBD1 (5 bases). Trimming removed 3 bases at V and 3 bases at J, with 12 bases between. The CDR3 runs to 15 residues. The germline V gene has CDR1 MNHEY and CDR2 SMNVEV (reference sequence).